This entry is about one TCR beta chain. A read error is possible here, since a much larger clone lies one base away. In building TCR beta libraries, iRepertoire HTBI primers were used together with Arm-PCR of CDR3 regions. TCRdb recomputed calls from the multiplex PCR reads with MiXCR, one row per CDR3 protein. The table has roughly 450,000 distinct CDR3 sequences, about 25% seen once. Looked up from germline, CDR1 is MNHEY and CDR2 is SVGAGI. This CDR3 spans 13 amino acids. This entry comes from a study of regulatory T cells in long-lasting Graves disease. Regarding time point: persistent/refractory GD, antithyroid drugs over 5 years with positive TRAb. Researchers made the TCR library from RNA that was extracted from PBMCs.

The sequence was obtained from a female donor with Graves disease. This rearrangement joins TRBV6-5 to TRBJ1-1; a possible D gene is TRBD1 (5 bases). Sequenced material: peripheral blood mononuclear cells (PBMCs), taken when the disease was refractory, from a patient treated with antithyroid drugs. The CDR3 sequence is CTSSYFRQSPAFF. The CDR3, as DNA: TGTACCAGCAGTTACTTTCGACAGTCACCAGCTTTCTTT.